This TCR beta chain stems from a study of blood T cell repertoires in COVID-19. On the study more broadly: The United States, Italy and Spain provided the acute and convalescent COVID-19 samples.

Germline V gene sequence: CDR1 SQVTM, CDR2 ANQGSEA. J was trimmed by 5 bases and V by 6 bases; bases with no gene match: 7. This CDR3 spans 14 amino acids. The repertoire was sequenced with immunoSEQ multiplex PCR; TCRdb's copy has only in-frame clones and lacks some. The sample consists of roughly 120,000 clones, around 83% of them appearing once. This TCR was sampled from a woman aged 80 or over with COVID-19, enrolled during active disease. The chain recombines TRBV29-1 with TRBJ1-5; 10 bases fit TRBD1. Sequenced material: peripheral blood. CDR3 DNA: TGCAGCGTCTCTACCGGGACAGGGGATCAGCCCCAGCATTTT. It codes for CSVSTGTGDQPQHF.